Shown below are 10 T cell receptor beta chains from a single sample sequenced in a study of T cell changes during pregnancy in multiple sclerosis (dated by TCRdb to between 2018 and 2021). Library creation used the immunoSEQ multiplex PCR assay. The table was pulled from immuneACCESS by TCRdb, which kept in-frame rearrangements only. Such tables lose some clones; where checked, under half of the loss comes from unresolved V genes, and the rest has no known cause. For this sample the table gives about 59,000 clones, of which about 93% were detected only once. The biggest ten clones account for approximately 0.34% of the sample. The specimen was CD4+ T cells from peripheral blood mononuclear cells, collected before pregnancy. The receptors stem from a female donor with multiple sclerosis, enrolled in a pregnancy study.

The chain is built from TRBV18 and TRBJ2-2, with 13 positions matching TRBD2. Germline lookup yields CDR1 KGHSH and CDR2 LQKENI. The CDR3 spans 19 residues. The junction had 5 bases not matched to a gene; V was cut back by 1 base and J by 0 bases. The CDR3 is CASSPLLTSGRSNTGELFF. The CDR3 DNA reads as TGTGCCAGCTCACCACTCCTGACTAGCGGGAGGTCGAACACCGGGGAGCTGTTTTTT.

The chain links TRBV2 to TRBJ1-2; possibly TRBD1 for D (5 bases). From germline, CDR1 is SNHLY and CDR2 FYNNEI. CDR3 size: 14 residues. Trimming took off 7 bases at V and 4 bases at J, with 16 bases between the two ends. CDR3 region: CASTEGAWGYGYTF. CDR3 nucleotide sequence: TGTGCCAGCACCGAAGGGGCATGGGGCTATGGCTACACCTTC. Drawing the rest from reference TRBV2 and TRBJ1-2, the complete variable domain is EPEVTQTPSHQVTQMGQEVILRCVPISNHLYFYWYRQILGQKVEFLVSFYNNEISEKSEIFDDQFSVERPDGSNFTLKIRSTKLEDSAMYFCASTEGAWGYGYTFGSGTRLTVV.

The CDR3 DNA reads as TGTGCCAGCAGTCCCGGGGGGGACATTGTAAAACTGTTTTTT. Translation gives CASSPGGDIVKLFF. V usage is TRBV27 and J usage is TRBJ1-4, with D possibly being TRBD1 (6 bases). Per germline, CDR1 MNHEY and CDR2 SMNVEV (reference sequence). This CDR3 has 14 residues. V was shortened by 5 bases and J by 10 bases, with 17 bases between the two germline ends.

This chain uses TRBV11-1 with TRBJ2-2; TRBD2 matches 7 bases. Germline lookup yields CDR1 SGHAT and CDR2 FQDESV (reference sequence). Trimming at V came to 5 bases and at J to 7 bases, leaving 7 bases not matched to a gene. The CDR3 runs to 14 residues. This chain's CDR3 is CASSGGSSGGELFF. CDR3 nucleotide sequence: TGTGCCAGCAGCGGCGGGAGCTCTGGCGGGGAGCTGTTTTTT.

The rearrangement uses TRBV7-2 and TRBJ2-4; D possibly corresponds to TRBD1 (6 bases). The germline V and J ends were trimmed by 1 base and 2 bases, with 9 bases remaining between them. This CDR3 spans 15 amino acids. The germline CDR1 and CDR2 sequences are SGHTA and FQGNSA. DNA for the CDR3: TGTGCCAGCAGCTTAGGAGGGGGAACCAAAAACATTCAGTACTTC. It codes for CASSLGGGTKNIQYF.

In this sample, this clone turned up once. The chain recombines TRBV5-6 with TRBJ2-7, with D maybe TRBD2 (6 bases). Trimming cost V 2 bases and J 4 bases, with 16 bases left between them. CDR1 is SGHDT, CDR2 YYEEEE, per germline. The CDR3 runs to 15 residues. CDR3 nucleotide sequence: TGTGCCAGCAGCTTAAGCGGGCCCAGCTCTTACGAGCAGTACTTC. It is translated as CASSLSGPSSYEQYF.

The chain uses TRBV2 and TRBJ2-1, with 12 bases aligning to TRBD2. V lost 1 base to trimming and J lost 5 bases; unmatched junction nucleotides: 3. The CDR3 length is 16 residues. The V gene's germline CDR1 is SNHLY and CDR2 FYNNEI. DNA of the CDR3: TGTGCCAGCAGTGAAGGGGGACTAGCGGGCGACAATGAGCAGTTCTTC. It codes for CASSEGGLAGDNEQFF.

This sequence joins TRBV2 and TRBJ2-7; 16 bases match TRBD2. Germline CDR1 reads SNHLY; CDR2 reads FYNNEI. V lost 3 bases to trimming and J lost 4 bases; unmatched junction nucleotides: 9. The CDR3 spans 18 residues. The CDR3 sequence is CASSDGTSGRALIYEQYF. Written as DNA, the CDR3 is TGTGCCAGCAGTGACGGGACTAGCGGGAGGGCTTTAATATACGAGCAGTACTTC.

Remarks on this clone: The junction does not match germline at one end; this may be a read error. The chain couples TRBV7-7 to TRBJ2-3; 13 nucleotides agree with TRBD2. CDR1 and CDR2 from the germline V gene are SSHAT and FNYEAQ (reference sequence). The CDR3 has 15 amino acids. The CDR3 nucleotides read TGTGCTAGCAGCCCGGGACTAGCGGGGTTAGATACGCAGTATTTT. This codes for CASSPGLAGLDTQYF.

As DNA, the CDR3 is TGTGCCAGCAGCCCGAATAGCGGGAACACCGGGGAGCTGTTTTTT. This encodes CASSPNSGNTGELFF. The chain has TRBV5-4 and TRBJ2-2, with D perhaps TRBD2 (6 bases). Germline V gives CDR1 SGHNT, CDR2 YYREEE (reference sequence). V was trimmed by 4 bases and J by 1 base, leaving 11 bases between them. The CDR3 runs 15 residues.